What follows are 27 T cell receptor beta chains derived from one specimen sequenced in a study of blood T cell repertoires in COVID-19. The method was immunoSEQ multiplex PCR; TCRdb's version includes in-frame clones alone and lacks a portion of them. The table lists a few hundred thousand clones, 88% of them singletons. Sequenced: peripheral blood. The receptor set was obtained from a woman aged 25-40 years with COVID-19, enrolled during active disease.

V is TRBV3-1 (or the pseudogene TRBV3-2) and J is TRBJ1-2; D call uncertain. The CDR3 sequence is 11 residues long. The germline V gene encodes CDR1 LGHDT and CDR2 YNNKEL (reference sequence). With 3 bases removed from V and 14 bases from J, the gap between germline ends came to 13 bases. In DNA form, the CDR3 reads TGTGCCAGCAGCCACTCGAACTTGGTAACCTTC. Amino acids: CASSHSNLVTF.

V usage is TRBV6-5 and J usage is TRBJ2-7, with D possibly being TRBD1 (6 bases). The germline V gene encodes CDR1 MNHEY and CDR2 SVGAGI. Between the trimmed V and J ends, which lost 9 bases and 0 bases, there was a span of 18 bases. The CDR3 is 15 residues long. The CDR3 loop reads CASAFGGRSSYEQYV. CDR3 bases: TGTGCCAGTGCGTTTGGGGGCCGGAGCTCCTACGAGCAGTACGTC.

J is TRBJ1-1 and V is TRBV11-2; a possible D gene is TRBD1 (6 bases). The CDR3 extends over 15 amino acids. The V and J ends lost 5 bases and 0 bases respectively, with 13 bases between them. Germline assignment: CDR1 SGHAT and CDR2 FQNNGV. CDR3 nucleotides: TGTGCCAGCAGCAGGACAGTTCTAGTGAACACTGAAGCTTTCTTT. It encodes CASSRTVLVNTEAFF.

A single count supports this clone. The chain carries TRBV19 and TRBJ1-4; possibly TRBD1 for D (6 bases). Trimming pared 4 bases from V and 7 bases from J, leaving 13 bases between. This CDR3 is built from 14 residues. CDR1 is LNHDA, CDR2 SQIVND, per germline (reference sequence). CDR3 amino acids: CASSRGTSPEKLFF. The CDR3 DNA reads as TGTGCCAGTAGTAGAGGGACATCGCCTGAAAAACTGTTTTTT. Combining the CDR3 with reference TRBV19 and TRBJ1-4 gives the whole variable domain DGGITQSPKYLFRKEGQNVTLSCEQNLNHDAMYWYRQDPGQGLRLIYYSQIVNDFQKGDIAEGYSVSREKKESFPLTVTSAQKNPTAFYLCASSRGTSPEKLFFGSGTQLSVL.

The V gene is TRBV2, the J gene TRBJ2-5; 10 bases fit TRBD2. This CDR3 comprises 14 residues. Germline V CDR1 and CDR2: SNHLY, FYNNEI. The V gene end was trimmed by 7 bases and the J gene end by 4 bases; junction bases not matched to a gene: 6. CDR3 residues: CASKLAGSGETQYF. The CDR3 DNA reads TGTGCCAGCAAACTAGCGGGGAGTGGAGAGACCCAGTACTTC. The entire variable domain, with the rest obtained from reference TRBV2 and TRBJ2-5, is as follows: EPEVTQTPSHQVTQMGQEVILRCVPISNHLYFYWYRQILGQKVEFLVSFYNNEISEKSEIFDDQFSVERPDGSNFTLKIRSTKLEDSAMYFCASKLAGSGETQYFGPGTRLLVL.

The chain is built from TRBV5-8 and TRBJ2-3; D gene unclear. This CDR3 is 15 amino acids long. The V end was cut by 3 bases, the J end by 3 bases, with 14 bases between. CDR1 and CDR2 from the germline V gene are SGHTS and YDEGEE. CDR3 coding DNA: TGTGCCAGCAGCTCCCCGAATAGAGGAACAGATACGCAGTATTTT. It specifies CASSSPNRGTDTQYF.

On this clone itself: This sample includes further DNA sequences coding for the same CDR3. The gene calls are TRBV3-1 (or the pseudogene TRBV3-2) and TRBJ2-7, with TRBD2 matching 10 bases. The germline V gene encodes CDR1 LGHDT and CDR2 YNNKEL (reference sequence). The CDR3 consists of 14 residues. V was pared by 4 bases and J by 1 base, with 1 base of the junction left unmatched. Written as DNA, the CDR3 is TGTGCCAGCAGCCCACTAGCGGGGTCCTACGAGCAGTACTTC. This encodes CASSPLAGSYEQYF.

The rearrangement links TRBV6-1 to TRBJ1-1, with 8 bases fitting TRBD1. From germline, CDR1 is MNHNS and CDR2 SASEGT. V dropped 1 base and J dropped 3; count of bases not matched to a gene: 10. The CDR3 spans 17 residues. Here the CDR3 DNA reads TGTGCCAGCAGTGAAGTTGCAGGGGGCGCTTCGGACACTGAAGCTTTCTTT. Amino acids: CASSEVAGGASDTEAFF.

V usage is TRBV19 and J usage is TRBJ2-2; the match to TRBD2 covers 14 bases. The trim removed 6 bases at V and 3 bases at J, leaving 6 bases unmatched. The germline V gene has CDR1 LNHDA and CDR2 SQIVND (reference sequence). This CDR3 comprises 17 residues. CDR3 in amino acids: CASSLTSGGVDTGELFF. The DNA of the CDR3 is TGTGCCAGTAGCTTGACTAGCGGGGGGGTCGACACCGGGGAGCTGTTTTTT.

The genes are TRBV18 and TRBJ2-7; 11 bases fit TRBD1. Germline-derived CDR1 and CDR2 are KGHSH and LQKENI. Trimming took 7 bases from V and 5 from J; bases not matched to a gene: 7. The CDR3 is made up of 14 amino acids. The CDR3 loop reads CASFRGQGADEQYF. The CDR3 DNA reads TGTGCCAGCTTCCGAGGACAGGGGGCCGACGAGCAGTACTTC.

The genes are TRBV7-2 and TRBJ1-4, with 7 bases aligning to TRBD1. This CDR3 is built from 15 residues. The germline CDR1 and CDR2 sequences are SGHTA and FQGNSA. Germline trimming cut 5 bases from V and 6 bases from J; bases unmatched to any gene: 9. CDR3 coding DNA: TGTGCCAGCAGCCAGCGGGCTAGGGGGCATGAAAAACTGTTTTTT. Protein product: CASSQRARGHEKLFF.

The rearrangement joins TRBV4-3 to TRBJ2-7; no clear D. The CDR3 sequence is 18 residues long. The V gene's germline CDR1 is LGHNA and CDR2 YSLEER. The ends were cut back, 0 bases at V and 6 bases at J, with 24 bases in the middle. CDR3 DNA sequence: TGCGCCAGCAGCCAAGAGATAGATCTGGGCCAGACCTGCGTCGAGCAGTACTTC. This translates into CASSQEIDLGQTCVEQYF.

Here the CDR3 DNA reads TGTGCCAGCACCCACTACGCCGGGGGAAGGATGGCTTTCTTT. It encodes CASTHYAGGRMAFF. V usage is TRBV5-6 and J usage is TRBJ1-1, with a weak D call TRBD1 (5 bases). Germline V gene data show CDR1 as SGHDT and CDR2 as YYEEEE. Trimming removed 6 bases from V and 11 bases from J, with 23 bases in between. The CDR3 sequence is 14 residues long. Full variable domain (missing parts from reference TRBV5-6 and TRBJ1-1): DAGVTQSPTHLIKTRGQQVTLRCSPKSGHDTVSWYQQALGQGPQFIFQYYEEEERQRGNFPDRFSGHQFPNYSSELNVNALLLGDSALYLCASTHYAGGRMAFFGQGTRLTVV.

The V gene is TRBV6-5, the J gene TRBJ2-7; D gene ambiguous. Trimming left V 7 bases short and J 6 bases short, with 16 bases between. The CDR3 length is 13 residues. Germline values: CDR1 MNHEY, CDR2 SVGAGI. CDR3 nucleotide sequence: TGTGCCAGCAAGATCCCCCCTTTGAGCGAGCAGTACTTC. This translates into CASKIPPLSEQYF.

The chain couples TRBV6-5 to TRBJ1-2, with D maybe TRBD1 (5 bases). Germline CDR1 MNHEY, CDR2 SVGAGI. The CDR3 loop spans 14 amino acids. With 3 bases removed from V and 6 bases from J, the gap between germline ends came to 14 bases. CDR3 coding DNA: TGTGCCAGCAGTTATCGGCCCTGGGGCGATGGCTACACCTTC. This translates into CASSYRPWGDGYTF.

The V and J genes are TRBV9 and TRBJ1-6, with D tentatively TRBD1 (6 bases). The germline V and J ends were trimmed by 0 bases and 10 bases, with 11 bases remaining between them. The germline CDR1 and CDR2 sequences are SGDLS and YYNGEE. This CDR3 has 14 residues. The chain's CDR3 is CASSVGGGGSPLHF. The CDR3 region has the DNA TGTGCCAGCAGCGTAGGTGGGGGCGGATCACCCCTCCACTTT.

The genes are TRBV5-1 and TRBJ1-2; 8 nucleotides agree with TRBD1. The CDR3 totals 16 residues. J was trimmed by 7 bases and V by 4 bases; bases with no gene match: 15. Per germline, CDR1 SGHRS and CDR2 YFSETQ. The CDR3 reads CASSQYGRQGSFGYTF. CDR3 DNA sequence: TGCGCCAGCAGCCAGTATGGTAGACAGGGGTCGTTTGGCTACACCTTC. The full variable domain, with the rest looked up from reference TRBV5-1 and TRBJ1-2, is KAGVTQTPRYLIKTRGQQVTLSCSPISGHRSVSWYQQTPGQGLQFLFEYFSETQRNKGNFPGRFSGRQFSNSRSEMNVSTLELGDSALYLCASSQYGRQGSFGYTFGSGTRLTVV.

The CDR3 DNA sequence: TGCGCCAGCAGCCAACTGGGACAGGGAGGGATCTATGGCTACACCTTC. As protein: CASSQLGQGGIYGYTF. The chain employs TRBV4-1 and TRBJ1-2; 9 positions match TRBD1. CDR1 and CDR2 (germline): MGHRA, YSYEKL. The CDR3 has 16 residues. V shed 2 bases and J 4 bases; nucleotides not matched to a gene: 8.

In DNA form, the CDR3 reads TGTGCCAGCAGTCGACCCGGGGGTAGACGACCTGAAGCTTTCTTT. Its protein product is CASSRPGGRRPEAFF. The chain has TRBV6-5 and TRBJ1-1; a possible D gene is TRBD1 (5 bases). The V and J ends lost 5 bases and 6 bases respectively, with 19 bases between them. The CDR3 sequence is 15 residues long. Germline V gives CDR1 MNHEY, CDR2 SVGAGI.

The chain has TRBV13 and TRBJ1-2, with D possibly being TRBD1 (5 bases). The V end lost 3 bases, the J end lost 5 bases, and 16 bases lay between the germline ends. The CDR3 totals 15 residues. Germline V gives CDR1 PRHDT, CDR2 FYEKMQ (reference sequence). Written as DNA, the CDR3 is TGTGCCAGCAGCTTGTGGGGGGTAAGGACTTATGGCTACACCTTC. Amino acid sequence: CASSLWGVRTYGYTF.

The CDR3 bases are TGTGCCAGCAGTTTAGTCCAGGGGAGCACAGATACGCAGTATTTT. Protein product: CASSLVQGSTDTQYF. This chain uses TRBV28 with TRBJ2-3; D is perhaps TRBD1 (6 bases). Trimming pared 2 bases from V and 0 bases from J, leaving 9 bases between. Germline V CDR1 and CDR2: MDHEN, SYDVKM. The CDR3 contains 15 residues.

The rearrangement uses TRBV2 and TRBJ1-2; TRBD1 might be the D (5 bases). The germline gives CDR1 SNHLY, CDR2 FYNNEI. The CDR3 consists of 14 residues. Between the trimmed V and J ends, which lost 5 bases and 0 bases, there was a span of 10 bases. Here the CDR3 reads CASSRQSTNYGYTF. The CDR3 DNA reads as TGTGCCAGCAGTCGACAGTCTACTAACTATGGCTACACCTTC.

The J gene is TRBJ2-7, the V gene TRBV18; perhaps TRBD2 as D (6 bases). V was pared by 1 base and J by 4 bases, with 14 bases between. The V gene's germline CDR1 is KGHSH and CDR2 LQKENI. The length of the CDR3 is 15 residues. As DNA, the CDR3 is TGTGCCAGCTCACCACTGAGGACTGGGACTTACGAGCAGTACTTC. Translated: CASSPLRTGTYEQYF.

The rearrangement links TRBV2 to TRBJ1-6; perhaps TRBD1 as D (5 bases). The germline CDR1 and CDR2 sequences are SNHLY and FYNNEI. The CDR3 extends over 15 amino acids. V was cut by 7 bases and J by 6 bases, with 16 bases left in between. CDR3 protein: CASKDLPQGNSPLHF. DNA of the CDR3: TGTGCCAGCAAGGACCTTCCTCAGGGTAATTCACCCCTCCACTTT.

CDR3: CATSRTGGRITDTQYF. The CDR3 DNA sequence: TGTGCCACCAGCAGGACAGGGGGCAGGATCACAGATACGCAGTATTTT. The rearrangement joins TRBV15 to TRBJ2-3; 10 bases match TRBD1. The CDR3 has 16 amino acids. Germline CDR1 and CDR2: LNHNV and YYDKDF (reference sequence). V dropped 3 bases and J dropped 2; count of bases not matched to a gene: 5.

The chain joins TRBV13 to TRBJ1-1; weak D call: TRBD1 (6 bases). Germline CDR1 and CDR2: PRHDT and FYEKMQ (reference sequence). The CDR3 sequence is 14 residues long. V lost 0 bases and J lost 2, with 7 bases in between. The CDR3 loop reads CASSLGQGNTEAFF. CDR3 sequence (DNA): TGTGCCAGCAGCTTAGGACAGGGTAACACTGAAGCTTTCTTT.

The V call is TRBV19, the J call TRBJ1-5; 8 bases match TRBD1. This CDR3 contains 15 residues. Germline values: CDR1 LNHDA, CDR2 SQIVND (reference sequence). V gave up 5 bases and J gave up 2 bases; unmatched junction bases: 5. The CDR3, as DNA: TGTGCCAGTAGTGATCCAGGGGGCGGCAATCAGCCCCAGCATTTT. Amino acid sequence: CASSDPGGGNQPQHF.